This T cell receptor beta chain appears in the sequencing data of a study of blood T cell repertoires in COVID-19. Turning to the study itself: From T cells, B-cell-depleted T cells, or PBMCs came the material, which was cDNA or gDNA.

The V and J ends lost 0 bases and 1 base respectively, with 7 bases between them. In germline, CDR1 is MNHEY, CDR2 SVGAGI. CDR3 length equals 14 residues. As originally analysed: By means of reference gene primer amplification, nucleated cell counts were estimated. Clones were sequenced by immunoSEQ multiplex PCR, and TCRdb holds only the in-frame ones, with some missing. V and J calls and clone size follow that table, whereas D and trimming were derived from the DNA. Here the sample spans 200,000 to 250,000 clones, 80% to 85% being singletons. The sequence came from a woman aged 25 to 39 who had recovered from COVID-19. What was sequenced was peripheral blood. The genes are TRBV6-5 and TRBJ2-7, with a possible D match to TRBD2 (6 bases). CDR3 amino acids: CASSYSAGSYEQYF. The CDR3 DNA sequence: TGTGCCAGCAGTTACTCTGCGGGGTCCTACGAGCAGTACTTC.